The clone carrying this T cell receptor (delta chain) came up many times. Antigen unknown. A clone one base away is much larger, so this may be a read error. The sample comes from a study of γδ T cells in repeated Plasmodium falciparum infection. Findings of the study overall: Vgamma9/Vdelta2+ T cells showed a stable polyclonal repertoire with shared TCRgamma sequences.

Vgamma9/Vdelta2+ and Vdelta2-negative gammadelta T cells were flow-sorted from PBMC for bulk sequencing. TCRdb applied CATT to the multiplex PCR reads for clone calling. The sample includes more than 70,000 delta-chain clones, 0.75% to 1% of them seen just once. Trimming pared 0 bases from V and 2 bases from J, leaving 16 bases between. The CDR3 is 19 residues long. Germline CDR1 and CDR2: GEAIGNYY and EKD. The chain has TRDV2 and TRDJ3, with a weak D call TRDD3 (6 bases). This receptor was identified in a pool of human donors (malaria-infected and uninfected, not separated). What was sequenced was gamma-delta T cells from blood. The CDR3 sequence: CACDTTLNWAPWDTRQMFF. As DNA, the CDR3 is TGTGCCTGTGACACCACGTTGAACTGGGCTCCCTGGGACACCCGACAGATGTTTTTC.